This T cell receptor beta chain comes out of a study of long-term antiretroviral therapy in people with HIV. Whole-study context: A decade or so separates the oldest specimens from the later 2015 immediate-ART recommendation.

Held in samples before DNA extraction were roughly 0.9-11 million cryopreserved PBMC. Per germline, CDR1 SGHVS and CDR2 FNYEAQ. The ends were cut back, 1 base at V and 9 bases at J, with 13 bases in the middle. The CDR3 contains 14 residues. General study points: Diversity remained lower than transplant donor controls, even though it increased after ART. Drawn between 2004 and 2017, the blood was possibly obtained under older ART regimens.

As for this clone: Its antigen is not identified.

The assay used was immunoSEQ (version v3.0), run at survey level. Profiled with immunoSEQ multiplex PCR; TCRdb holds only in-frame clones, not every one. The sample shows just under 20,000 clones, roughly 89% of them seen only once. V is TRBV7-6 and J is TRBJ1-5; D gene ambiguous. The receptor was isolated from a man between 18 and 35 years old with HIV. The sequencing here drew on unsorted PBMCs, taken 2.1 years after starting antiretroviral therapy. CDR3 sequence: CASSLEGGLGPQHF. In DNA form, the CDR3 reads TGTGCCAGCAGCTTAGAGGGAGGGTTAGGGCCCCAGCATTTT.